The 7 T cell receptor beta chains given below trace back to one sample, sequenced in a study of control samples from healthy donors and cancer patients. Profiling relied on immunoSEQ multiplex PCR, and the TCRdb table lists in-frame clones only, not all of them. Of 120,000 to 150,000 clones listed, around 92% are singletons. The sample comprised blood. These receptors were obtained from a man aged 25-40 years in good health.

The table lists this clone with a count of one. The CDR3 nucleotides are TGTGCCAGCAGCGCCCACGGGACAGGGCCCCTCCACTTT. Translated: CASSAHGTGPLHF. The chain uses TRBV9 and TRBJ1-6, with 9 positions matching TRBD1. The germline gives CDR1 SGDLS, CDR2 YYNGEE. The CDR3 totals 13 residues. V dropped 3 bases and J dropped 13; count of bases not matched to a gene: 5.

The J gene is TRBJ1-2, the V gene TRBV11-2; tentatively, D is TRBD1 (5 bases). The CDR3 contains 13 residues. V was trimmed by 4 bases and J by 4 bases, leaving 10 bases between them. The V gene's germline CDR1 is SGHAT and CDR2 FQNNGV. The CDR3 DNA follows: TGTGCCAGCAGCTCTCGGACATTCTATGGCTACACCTTC. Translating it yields CASSSRTFYGYTF.

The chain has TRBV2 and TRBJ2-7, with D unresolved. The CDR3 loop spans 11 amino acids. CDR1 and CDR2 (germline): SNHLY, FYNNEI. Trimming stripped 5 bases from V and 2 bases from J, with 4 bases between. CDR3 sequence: CASSWTYEQYF. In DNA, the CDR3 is TGTGCCAGCAGTTGGACCTACGAGCAGTACTTC.

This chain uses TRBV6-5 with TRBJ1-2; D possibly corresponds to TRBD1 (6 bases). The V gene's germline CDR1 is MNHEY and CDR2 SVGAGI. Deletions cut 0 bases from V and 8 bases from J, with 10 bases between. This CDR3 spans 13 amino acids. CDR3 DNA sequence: TGTGCCAGCAGTTACTCCCCACAGGGCGGCTACACCTTC. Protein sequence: CASSYSPQGGYTF.

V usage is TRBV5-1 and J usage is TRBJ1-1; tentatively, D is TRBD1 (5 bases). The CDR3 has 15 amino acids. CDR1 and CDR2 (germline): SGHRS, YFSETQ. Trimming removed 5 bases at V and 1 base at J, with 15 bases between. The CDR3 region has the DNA TGCGCCAGCAGTAATCACAGGAACGCGAACACTGAAGCTTTCTTT. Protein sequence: CASSNHRNANTEAFF.

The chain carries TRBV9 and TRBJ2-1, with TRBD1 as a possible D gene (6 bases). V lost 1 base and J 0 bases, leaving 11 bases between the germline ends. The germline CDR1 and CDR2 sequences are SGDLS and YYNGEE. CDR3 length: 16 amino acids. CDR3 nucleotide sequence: TGTGCCAGCAGCGTACTACAGGGAGCCTCCTACAATGAGCAGTTCTTC. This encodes CASSVLQGASYNEQFF.

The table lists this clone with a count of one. The CDR3 is CASSEVGVGYTF. The DNA of the CDR3 is TGTGCCAGCAGTGAAGTGGGAGTTGGCTACACCTTC. This rearrangement joins TRBV6-1 to TRBJ1-2, with unresolved D. In germline, CDR1 is MNHNS, CDR2 SASEGT. V shed 1 base and J shed 7 bases, with 7 bases lying between them. The CDR3 has 12 residues.